These T cell receptor beta chains were read from a single sample in a study of CD8 T cells in Susac syndrome. TCRdb analysed the immunoSEQ multiplex PCR reads with MiXCR anew, one entry per CDR3 protein. The sample consists of under 250,000 distinct CDR3 sequences, about 94% of them appearing once. Sequenced sample: CD4+ T cells from PBMCs. The receptor source for this set is a human donor with multiple sclerosis. Both conserved end residues are trimmed from each CDR3.

j_gene,v_gene,CDR3aa
TRBJ1-1,TRBV10-1,ASTSSMGDGTEAF
TRBJ2-5,TRBV3-1,ASTSGVRETQY
TRBJ2-5,TRBV10-3,AISRHVQETQY
TRBJ2-5,TRBV3-1,ASGASGEETQY
TRBJ1-4,TRBV3-1,ASSQAAGTVSNEKLF
TRBJ2-7,TRBV6-5,ASTPPSGGSYEQY
TRBJ2-7,TRBV21-1,ASSKALVAEQY
TRBJ2-5,TRBV20-1,SADYYQETQY
TRBJ2-1,TRBV5-1,ASSNGLAGVSSYNEQF
TRBJ2-1,TRBV12-3/TRBV12-4,ASSPGKNEQF
TRBJ1-1,TRBV6-1,ASSVTGTGNTEAF
TRBJ2-1,TRBV7-7,ASSQVHGNNEQF
TRBJ2-1,TRBV6-1,ASSEAQGGYNEQF
TRBJ1-1,TRBV20-1,SAISQAGTEAF
TRBJ2-5,TRBV27,ASRPGRRARMSPQETQY
TRBJ2-7,TRBV29-1,SADPGQGSAEQY
TRBJ2-3,TRBV20-1,SASGGARGEADTQY
TRBJ2-2,TRBV2,ASSPTHDSTGELF
TRBJ1-2,TRBV6-1,ASSGGQGRYT
TRBJ2-1,TRBV27,ASSQQNNEQF
TRBJ2-7,TRBV23-1,ASGRLLYEQY
TRBJ2-5,TRBV5-1,ASSLVVAGEDTQY
TRBJ2-4,TRBV7-2,ASSTTGLNIQY
TRBJ2-1,TRBV3-1,ASTAGGVSYNEQF
TRBJ1-1,TRBV29-1,SAPGTANTEAF
TRBJ2-1,TRBV7-6,ASSWTSGNSYNEQF
TRBJ1-5,TRBV12-5,ASGSQGAPQPQH
TRBJ2-3,TRBV4-1,ASSQHRASETDTQY
TRBJ2-5,TRBV20-1,SAREGRTGQETQY
TRBJ2-1,TRBV7-2,ASSSGGLAGGSYNEQF
TRBJ1-5,TRBV20-1,SASVPPDQPQH
TRBJ1-1,TRBV7-9,ASSLELGEAF
TRBJ2-7,TRBV5-1,ASSAGGDSHYEQY
TRBJ1-2,TRBV24-1,ATSDQGQGDYGYT
TRBJ1-2,TRBV30,AWSNGNYGYT
TRBJ1-3,TRBV3-1,ASSPYTGTGNTIY
TRBJ2-3,TRBV29-1,SVEDPLAGGADTQY
TRBJ2-2,TRBV6-1,ASSEERRSGELF
TRBJ1-6,TRBV6-1,ASSTLGGDNSPLH
TRBJ1-2,TRBV29-1,SAGTDHVGGYT
TRBJ2-5,TRBV30,AWEGQGGETQY
TRBJ2-3,TRBV7-3,ASSLGLAIATDTQY
TRBJ2-2,TRBV11-1,ASSLPLNPSGRASTGELF
TRBJ1-4,TRBV30,AWSVRGREGKLF
TRBJ2-1,TRBV2,ASSFRTGDPF
TRBJ2-3,TRBV27,ASRTAGTTDTQY
TRBJ2-3,TRBV7-9,ASSPLSYRKRDTQY
TRBJ2-5,TRBV12-3/TRBV12-4,ASSPPSRVGETQY
TRBJ2-4,TRBV2,ASSVEWRNIQY